This T cell receptor (beta chain) was identified during a study of OX40 agonist ivuxolimab in advanced cancers. Libraries were prepared by immunoSEQ multiplex PCR; TCRdb keeps only in-frame clonotypes and omits some of them. The data contain 15,000 to 20,000 clones, 79% of them singletons. Per germline, CDR1 SNHLY and CDR2 FYNNEI. This CDR3 is 16 amino acids long. Trimming took 10 bases from V and 3 from J; bases not matched to a gene: 18. The sample consisted of CD4+ or CD8+ T cells sorted from blood, taken in a trial of the OX40 agonist ivuxolimab. The source of this sequence is an adult with an advanced solid tumor such as melanoma, head and neck, liver or kidney cancer. V is TRBV2 and J is TRBJ2-7; 7 nucleotides align to TRBD2. In DNA, the CDR3 is TGTGCCATCATACAGGACCTTGGGGGGGTAGGCTACGAGCAGTACTTC. It encodes CAIIQDLGGVGYEQYF. The whole variable domain, remainder taken from reference TRBV2 and TRBJ2-7, is EPEVTQTPSHQVTQMGQEVILRCVPISNHLYFYWYRQILGQKVEFLVSFYNNEISEKSEIFDDQFSVERPDGSNFTLKIRSTKLEDSAMYFCAIIQDLGGVGYEQYFGPGTRLTVT.